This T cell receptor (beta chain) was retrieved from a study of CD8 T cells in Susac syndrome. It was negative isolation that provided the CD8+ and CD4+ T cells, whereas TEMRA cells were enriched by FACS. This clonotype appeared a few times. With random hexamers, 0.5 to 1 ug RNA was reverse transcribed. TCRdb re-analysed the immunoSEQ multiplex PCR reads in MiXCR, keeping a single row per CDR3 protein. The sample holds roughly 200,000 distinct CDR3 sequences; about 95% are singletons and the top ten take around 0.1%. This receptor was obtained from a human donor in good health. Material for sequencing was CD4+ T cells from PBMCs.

Here the CDR3 DNA reads TGTGCCAGCAGCTCGACTAGCGGGACGTACAATGAGCAGTTCTTC. This codes for CASSSTSGTYNEQFF. The V gene is TRBV11-2, the J gene TRBJ2-1; 11 nucleotides align to TRBD2. The CDR3 sequence is 15 residues long. The junction had 3 bases not matched to a gene; V was cut back by 4 bases and J by 4 bases. Per the germline V gene, CDR1 is SGHAT and CDR2 is FQNNGV.